These 15 T cell receptor beta chains originate from one sample sequenced in a study of cytomegalovirus exposure and HLA in healthy donors. It was with 60 Vbeta and 13 Jbeta primers that the PCR ran. Here immunoSEQ multiplex PCR was the method, and the copy in TCRdb shows in-frame clones only, minus some. The repertoire holds about 190,000 clones, roughly 77% seen once, with approximately 4.6% in the top ten. Source material: PBMCs. These receptors all stem from a young man in good health and CMV-seropositive.

The genes are TRBV6-5 and TRBJ2-2; TRBD1 agrees at 7 bases. With 6 bases clipped from V and 3 bases from J, the junction kept 7 bases outside the gene matches. Germline V gives CDR1 MNHEY, CDR2 SVGAGI. The length of the CDR3 is 15 residues. CDR3 coding DNA: TGTGCCAGCAGGCGAAAGGGGGCCCACACCGGGGAGCTGTTTTTT. It is translated as CASRRKGAHTGELFF.

This clone has just one count. The V and J genes are TRBV6-5 and TRBJ1-5, with D possibly being TRBD1 (6 bases). Germline lookup yields CDR1 MNHEY and CDR2 SVGAGI. With 0 bases removed from V and 7 bases from J, the gap between germline ends came to 10 bases. The CDR3 loop spans 14 amino acids. The CDR3 bases are TGTGCCAGCAGTTACTCGGGACAAAGGCAGCCCCAGCATTTT. Its translation is CASSYSGQRQPQHF.

The chain combines TRBV27 with TRBJ2-5; 12 nucleotides agree with TRBD2. Trimming at V came to 4 bases and at J to 2 bases, leaving 5 bases not matched to a gene. The length of the CDR3 is 16 residues. Germline loops: CDR1 MNHEY, CDR2 SMNVEV (reference sequence). The CDR3, as DNA: TGTGCCAGCAGTTGGACTAGCGGGGCAAAACAAGAGACCCAGTACTTC. Its translation: CASSWTSGAKQETQYF.

J is TRBJ1-1 and V is TRBV30; 8 bases fit TRBD1. The CDR3 runs to 16 residues. The V gene end was trimmed by 1 base and the J gene end by 7 bases; junction bases not matched to a gene: 14. Germline lookup yields CDR1 GTSNPN and CDR2 SVGIG (reference sequence). The CDR3 DNA follows: TGTGCCTGGAGTGGCTTCAATAACAGGGGGTGGTTTGAAGCTTTCTTT. The encoded protein is CAWSGFNNRGWFEAFF. Complete variable domain (other parts from reference TRBV30 and TRBJ1-1): SQTIHQWPATLVQPVGSPLSLECTVEGTSNPNLYWYRQAAGRGLQLLFYSVGIGQISSEVPQNLSASRPQDRQFILSSKKLLLSDSGFYLCAWSGFNNRGWFEAFFGQGTRLTVV.

The J gene is TRBJ1-2, the V gene TRBV27; 10 positions agree with TRBD1. Germline loops: CDR1 MNHEY, CDR2 SMNVEV (reference sequence). The length of the CDR3 is 18 residues. With V trimmed by 5 bases and J by 4 bases, 16 bases remained unmatched. CDR3 bases: TGTGCCAGCAGTCCGAAGGGGACAGGGGTTACGGGTGGCTATGGCTACACCTTC. Residues: CASSPKGTGVTGGYGYTF.

This clone has a handful of counts. This chain links TRBV19 with TRBJ2-3; D remains unclear. V was trimmed by 0 bases and J by 2 bases, leaving 12 bases between them. The CDR3 sequence is 16 residues long. Germline values: CDR1 LNHDA, CDR2 SQIVND (reference sequence). The chain's CDR3 is CASSIDRSSITDTQYF. As DNA, the CDR3 is TGTGCCAGTAGTATAGATAGGAGTTCCATCACAGATACGCAGTATTTT.

The V and J genes are TRBV4-3 and TRBJ2-7; the match to TRBD2 covers 13 bases. The CDR3 runs 15 residues. Germline V gene data show CDR1 as LGHNA and CDR2 as YSLEER. J was trimmed by 4 bases and V by 1 base; bases with no gene match: 1. CDR3 sequence reads: CASSQGLAGGYEQYF. DNA for the CDR3: TGCGCCAGCAGCCAAGGACTAGCGGGAGGTTACGAGCAGTACTTC.

V is TRBV2 and J is TRBJ2-7; D possibly corresponds to TRBD1 (6 bases). This CDR3 is 11 amino acids long. CDR1 is SNHLY, CDR2 FYNNEI, per germline. V was clipped by 6 bases and J by 6 bases, with 9 bases between them. The CDR3 loop reads CASRGTSEQYF. Written as DNA, the CDR3 is TGTGCCAGCAGGGGGACATCCGAGCAGTACTTC.

The table lists this clone with a count of one. The V and J genes are TRBV4-2 and TRBJ2-3; TRBD1 might be the D (6 bases). Trimming removed 1 base from V and 1 base from J, with 15 bases in between. Looked up from germline, CDR1 is LGHNA and CDR2 is YNFKEQ. The CDR3 sequence is 17 residues long. The CDR3 reads CASSQARSSGGTDTQYF. Written as DNA, the CDR3 is TGTGCCAGCAGCCAAGCGCGAAGCTCAGGGGGCACAGATACGCAGTATTTT.

The rearrangement joins TRBV5-1 to TRBJ1-1; tentatively, D is TRBD1 (6 bases). The germline V gene has CDR1 SGHRS and CDR2 YFSETQ. Between the trimmed V and J ends, which lost 2 bases and 1 base, there was a span of 9 bases. CDR3 length: 14 amino acids. In DNA, the CDR3 is TGCGCCAGCAGCTTCCGCAGGGGGAACACTGAAGCTTTCTTT. It codes for CASSFRRGNTEAFF.

The DNA of the CDR3 is TGTGCCAGCAGTTACCACGGGGGGGCCTGGGCCTACGAGCAGTACTTC. Its protein product is CASSYHGGAWAYEQYF. The J gene is TRBJ2-7, the V gene TRBV6-5, with TRBD2 identical over 8 bases. This CDR3 has 16 residues. J gave up 2 bases and V 2 bases, and 8 bases lay outside the gene matches. CDR1 MNHEY and CDR2 SVGAGI come from the germline V gene.

The V call is TRBV25-1, the J call TRBJ2-1; 10 bases map to TRBD2. V lost 3 bases, J lost 2 bases, and 1 base stayed unmatched. This CDR3 has 15 amino acids. Germline assignment: CDR1 MGHDK and CDR2 SYGVNS. CDR3 sequence reads: CASSDLAGAYNEQFF. The CDR3 DNA is TGTGCCAGCAGTGACCTAGCGGGAGCCTACAATGAGCAGTTCTTC. Variable domain in full (rest from reference TRBV25-1 and TRBJ2-1): EADIYQTPRYLVIGTGKKITLECSQTMGHDKMYWYQQDPGMELHLIHYSYGVNSTEKGDLSSESTVSRIRTEHFPLTLESARPSHTSQYLCASSDLAGAYNEQFFGPGTRLTVL.

The rearrangement links TRBV11-2 to TRBJ2-7; tentatively, D is TRBD2 (5 bases). The germline gives CDR1 SGHAT, CDR2 FQNNGV. The CDR3 totals 17 residues. The V end lost 5 bases, the J end lost 0 bases, and 20 bases lay between the germline ends. CDR3 sequence (DNA): TGTGCCAGCAGCATACGGCCCCCGGGAACAAGCTCCTACGAGCAGTACTTC. As protein: CASSIRPPGTSSYEQYF.

The rearrangement joins TRBV5-1 to TRBJ2-5, with 11 bases matching TRBD1. Losses at the gene ends were 4 bases for V and 1 base for J; bases not matched to a gene: 3. CDR1 and CDR2 (germline): SGHRS, YFSETQ. CDR3 length: 15 amino acids. The chain's CDR3 is CASSQGQGVQETQYF. DNA for the CDR3: TGCGCCAGCAGCCAGGGACAGGGGGTCCAAGAGACCCAGTACTTC. The whole variable domain, filled in from reference TRBV5-1 and TRBJ2-5, reads KAGVTQTPRYLIKTRGQQVTLSCSPISGHRSVSWYQQTPGQGLQFLFEYFSETQRNKGNFPGRFSGRQFSNSRSEMNVSTLELGDSALYLCASSQGQGVQETQYFGPGTRLLVL.

Concerning this clone: This is likely an artifact of a read error, given a far larger clone one base away. The sample carries other DNA sequences with the same CDR3. V and J are TRBV5-1 and TRBJ2-7; TRBD1 matches 9 bases. This CDR3 spans 14 amino acids. V gave up 1 base and J gave up 3 bases; unmatched junction bases: 2. Germline CDR1 and CDR2: SGHRS and YFSETQ. Here the CDR3 DNA reads TGCGCCAGCAGCTTGTTGACAGGGGGCTACGAGCAGTACTTC. It specifies CASSLLTGGYEQYF.